This TCR beta chain appears in the sequencing data of a study of blood T cell repertoires in COVID-19. Overall study: Some COVID-19 samples were acute and others convalescent; all came from the United States, Italy and Spain.

This CDR3 region has 15 residues. The ends lost 2 bases at V and 5 bases at J; junction bases unmatched: 7. Per the germline V gene, CDR1 is MNHEY and CDR2 is SVGAGI. In its sample, this clone was seen a few times. Two negative PCRs, clearance, or symptom resolution were required of recovered Cohort 3 donors. In the authors' workflow: Reference gene primer amplification gave nucleated cell count estimates. The method was immunoSEQ multiplex PCR; TCRdb's version includes in-frame clones alone and lacks a portion of them. That table furnishes V, J and clone size, whereas the DNA furnished D and trimming. This sample yields roughly 500,000 clones, of which 88% are seen a single time; 1.5% to 2% belongs to the top ten.

The origin of this receptor is a woman aged 40 to 50 who had recovered from COVID-19. V gene TRBV6-5 combines with J gene TRBJ2-5; 8 bases are shared with TRBD2. The sequencing input was PBMCs or T cells enriched from blood (not recorded which). The CDR3 sequence: CASSYPNSGTETQYF. The CDR3 DNA reads TGTGCCAGCAGTTACCCGAATAGCGGGACCGAGACCCAGTACTTC.